Detailed here is one TCR beta chain. Its antigen is as yet unknown. This sample is drawn from a study of cytomegalovirus exposure and HLA in healthy donors. Across the whole study: Of 398 genotyped donors, about 80% clustered with self-reported Caucasian donors.

Germline-derived CDR1 and CDR2 are SGDLS and YYNGEE. Trimming removed 0 bases at V and 0 bases at J, with 4 bases between. The CDR3 covers 14 residues. Primers: 60 Vbeta forward and 13 Jbeta reverse. Using immunoSEQ multiplex PCR, the repertoire was profiled, and TCRdb retains in-frame clones only, with some absent. The data contain 50,000 to 65,000 clones, over 60% of them singletons. Study findings and constraints: The authors later linked a missense DCLRE1C variant to TCR beta V- and J-gene trimming.

J is TRBJ1-3 and V is TRBV9; no clear D. Source material: PBMCs. This sequence was found in a woman aged 25 to 39 in good health and CMV-seronegative. The CDR3 bases are TGTGCCAGCAGCGTAGACAACTCTGGAAACACCATATATTTT. It encodes CASSVDNSGNTIYF. The full variable domain, with the rest looked up from reference TRBV9 and TRBJ1-3, is DSGVTQTPKHLITATGQRVTLRCSPRSGDLSVYWYQQSLDQGLQFLIQYYNGEERAKGNILERFSAQQFPDLHSELNLSSLELGDSALYFCASSVDNSGNTIYFGEGSWLTVV.